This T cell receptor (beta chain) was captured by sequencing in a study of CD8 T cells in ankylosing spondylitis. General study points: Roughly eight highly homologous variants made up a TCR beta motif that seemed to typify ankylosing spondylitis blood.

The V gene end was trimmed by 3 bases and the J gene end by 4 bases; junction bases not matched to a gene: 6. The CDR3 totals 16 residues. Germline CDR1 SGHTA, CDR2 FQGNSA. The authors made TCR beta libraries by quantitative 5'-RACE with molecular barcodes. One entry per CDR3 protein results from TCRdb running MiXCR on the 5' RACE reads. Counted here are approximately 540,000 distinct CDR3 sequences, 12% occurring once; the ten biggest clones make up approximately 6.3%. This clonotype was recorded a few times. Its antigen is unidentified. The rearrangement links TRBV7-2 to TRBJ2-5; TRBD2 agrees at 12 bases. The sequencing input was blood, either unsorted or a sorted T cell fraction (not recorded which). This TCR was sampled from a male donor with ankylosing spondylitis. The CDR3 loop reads CASSFQTSGSGETQYF. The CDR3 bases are TGTGCCAGCAGCTTTCAGACTAGCGGGAGTGGAGAGACCCAGTACTTC.